Shown below are 24 T cell receptor beta chains from a single sample sequenced in a study of blood T cell repertoires in COVID-19. The protocol was immunoSEQ multiplex PCR, while the TCRdb copy is restricted to in-frame clones and leaves out a portion. Among over 100,000 clones listed, 82% were seen once. Sequenced sample: peripheral blood. The origin of the receptors is a woman in her seventies with acute or convalescent COVID-19.

This chain connects TRBV25-1 to TRBJ2-2; D is possibly TRBD1 (6 bases). The ends were cut back, 1 base at V and 4 bases at J, with 10 bases in the middle. The length of the CDR3 is 15 residues. The germline gives CDR1 MGHDK, CDR2 SYGVNS. CDR3 region: CASSESVRGTGELFF. DNA for the CDR3: TGTGCCAGCAGTGAATCGGTCAGGGGCACCGGGGAGCTGTTTTTT.

The chain carries TRBV7-2 and TRBJ1-5; D remains unclear. The V end was cut by 1 base, the J end by 6 bases, with 10 bases between. The germline V gene has CDR1 SGHTA and CDR2 FQGNSA. The CDR3 is 14 residues long. The CDR3 loop is CASSLGRGGQPQHF. Written as DNA, the CDR3 is TGTGCCAGCAGCTTAGGACGCGGAGGTCAGCCCCAGCATTTT.

The V call is TRBV18, the J call TRBJ2-6; 7 nucleotides line up with TRBD1. Germline-derived CDR1 and CDR2 are KGHSH and LQKENI. The CDR3 totals 16 residues. V shed 4 bases and J 2 bases; nucleotides not matched to a gene: 5. The DNA for the CDR3 is TGTGCCAGCTCACAAACAGGGGTTCCTGGGGCCAACGTCCTGACTTTC. It is translated as CASSQTGVPGANVLTF.

This chain joins TRBV10-3 and TRBJ1-4; 7 bases agree with TRBD1. Germline V lookup: CDR1 ENHRY, CDR2 SYGVKD. There are 15 residues in the CDR3. J lost 8 bases, V lost 0 bases, and 6 bases had no gene match. CDR3 in amino acids: CAISESTGIGEKLFF. Here the CDR3 DNA reads TGTGCCATCAGTGAGTCGACAGGGATTGGAGAAAAACTGTTTTTT.

This sequence joins TRBV4-3 and TRBJ2-3, with 13 bases fitting TRBD2. The trim removed 0 bases at V and 6 bases at J, leaving 6 bases unmatched. Germline CDR1 LGHNA, CDR2 YSLEER. The CDR3 is 17 amino acids. The CDR3 DNA reads as TGCGCCAGCAGCCAAGATTGGACTAGCGGGGGCTTGGATACGCAGTATTTT. Protein product: CASSQDWTSGGLDTQYF.

The rearrangement joins TRBV11-1 to TRBJ1-1; TRBD1 agrees at 9 bases. V shed 4 bases and J 4 bases; nucleotides not matched to a gene: 4. This CDR3 spans 14 amino acids. Germline V gene data show CDR1 as SGHAT and CDR2 as FQDESV (reference sequence). The CDR3 sequence is CASSSDRGATEAFF. Here the CDR3 DNA reads TGTGCCAGCAGCTCGGACAGGGGAGCCACTGAAGCTTTCTTT. Drawing the rest from reference TRBV11-1 and TRBJ1-1, the complete variable domain is EAEVAQSPRYKITEKSQAVAFWCDPISGHATLYWYRQILGQGPELLVQFQDESVVDDSQLPKDRFSAERLKGVDSTLKIQPAELGDSAMYLCASSSDRGATEAFFGQGTRLTVV.

The genes are TRBV10-2 and TRBJ2-5, with 11 bases aligning to TRBD2. The CDR3 runs 14 residues. From germline, CDR1 is WSHSY and CDR2 SAAADI. The trim removed 10 bases at V and 4 bases at J, leaving 8 bases unmatched. CDR3 residues: CANRRGTSGETQYF. The CDR3 nucleotides are TGCGCCAACAGGAGGGGGACTAGCGGAGAGACCCAGTACTTC.

The rearrangement joins TRBV5-6 to TRBJ1-3; a weak D match, TRBD1 (5 bases). This CDR3 has 15 residues. V dropped 2 bases and J dropped 4 bases, with 13 bases sitting between them. Germline CDR1 SGHDT, CDR2 YYEEEE. The CDR3 is CASSLGGTGGNTIYF. Written as DNA, the CDR3 is TGTGCCAGCAGCTTAGGAGGGACTGGAGGAAACACCATATATTTT. Full variable domain (rest looked up from reference TRBV5-6 and TRBJ1-3): DAGVTQSPTHLIKTRGQQVTLRCSPKSGHDTVSWYQQALGQGPQFIFQYYEEEERQRGNFPDRFSGHQFPNYSSELNVNALLLGDSALYLCASSLGGTGGNTIYFGEGSWLTVV.

The chain has TRBV7-2 and TRBJ1-1; D is undetermined. The CDR3 runs 14 residues. The V end lost 5 bases, the J end lost 0 bases, and 10 bases lay between the germline ends. Germline loops: CDR1 SGHTA, CDR2 FQGNSA. CDR3 sequence reads: CASSAGSLNTEAFF. CDR3 coding DNA: TGTGCCAGCAGCGCCGGGTCTTTGAACACTGAAGCTTTCTTT.

The CDR3 DNA reads as TGTGCCAGCAGTTACTCGGGGGGGGCGATTGGCTACACCTTC. Translation gives CASSYSGGAIGYTF. The chain combines TRBV6-5 with TRBJ1-2; D is perhaps TRBD1 (6 bases). The CDR3 spans 14 residues. V was shortened by 0 bases and J by 7 bases, with 12 bases between the two germline ends. The V gene's germline CDR1 is MNHEY and CDR2 SVGAGI.

This clone was seen a single time. The chain recombines TRBV7-2 with TRBJ1-1; TRBD1 is a possible D gene (5 bases). V lost 6 bases to trimming and J lost 8 bases, with 19 bases between them. Germline CDR1 and CDR2: SGHTA and FQGNSA. CDR3 size: 14 residues. The CDR3 region has the DNA TGTGCCAGCAGTAATATGGGGGGAACGCTAGAAGCTTTCTTT. It is translated as CASSNMGGTLEAFF. Full variable domain (outside the CDR3, taken from reference TRBV7-2 and TRBJ1-1): GAGVSQSPSNKVTEKGKDVELRCDPISGHTALYWYRQSLGQGLEFLIYFQGNSAPDKSGLPSDRFSAERTGGSVSTLTIQRTQQEDSAVYLCASSNMGGTLEAFFGQGTRLTVV.

The chain uses TRBV5-1 and TRBJ2-3; D is possibly TRBD2 (6 bases). The CDR3 loop spans 12 amino acids. CDR1 SGHRS and CDR2 YFSETQ come from the germline V gene. V lost 5 bases and J lost 6, with 10 bases in between. The CDR3 DNA is TGCGCCAGCAGGCGGGGAGCGGATACGCAGTATTTT. This sequence encodes CASRRGADTQYF.

In this sample, this clone turned up once. V gene TRBV25-1 combines with J gene TRBJ1-2; the D gene is possibly TRBD1 (5 bases). Looked up from germline, CDR1 is MGHDK and CDR2 is SYGVNS. This CDR3 is built from 14 residues. Trimming pared 6 bases from V and 8 bases from J, leaving 19 bases between. The CDR3 spells CASSPNRYPYGYTF. The CDR3 DNA sequence: TGTGCCAGCAGCCCAAACAGGTACCCTTACGGCTACACCTTC.

This clone has more than one count but fewer than ten. This sequence joins TRBV30 and TRBJ1-2; 8 bases are shared with TRBD1. Germline-derived CDR1 and CDR2 are GTSNPN and SVGIG (reference sequence). CDR3 length: 17 residues. The ends lost 3 bases at V and 8 bases at J; junction bases unmatched: 20. CDR3 DNA sequence: TGTGCCTGGAGAGGTGCAGGACAGGGTCGGGGATCGGGGGGCTACACCTTC. Translating it yields CAWRGAGQGRGSGGYTF.

V usage is TRBV27 and J usage is TRBJ2-5; D ambiguous. V was pared by 4 bases and J by 5 bases, with 8 bases between. Per the germline V gene, CDR1 is MNHEY and CDR2 is SMNVEV (reference sequence). The CDR3 has 12 amino acids. The CDR3 region is CASSSFGETQYF. The CDR3 nucleotides read TGTGCCAGCAGTTCCTTCGGGGAGACCCAGTACTTC.

The chain links TRBV11-3 to TRBJ2-3, with 7 bases that match TRBD1. Per the germline V gene, CDR1 is SGHNT and CDR2 is YENEEA. This CDR3 is built from 15 residues. Trimming removed 1 base from V and 1 base from J; junction bases left unmatched: 2. The CDR3 DNA reads as TGTGCCAGCAGCTTAGCTGGACAGGGCACAGATACGCAGTATTTT. Translating it yields CASSLAGQGTDTQYF.

The chain joins TRBV5-1 to TRBJ1-5; unclear D gene. The CDR3 consists of 15 residues. V was shortened by 0 bases and J by 5 bases, with 12 bases between the two germline ends. Germline V lookup: CDR1 SGHRS, CDR2 YFSETQ. DNA for the CDR3: TGCGCCAGCAGCTTGGATGGGAGGGTTGATCAGCCCCAGCATTTT. Its protein is CASSLDGRVDQPQHF.

The chain links TRBV2 to TRBJ2-3; 7 bases match TRBD2. Looked up from germline, CDR1 is SNHLY and CDR2 is FYNNEI. The CDR3 contains 15 residues. V gave up 5 bases and J gave up 1 base; unmatched junction bases: 6. The CDR3: CASSQRGDGTDTQYF. In DNA, the CDR3 is TGTGCCAGCAGTCAACGGGGGGACGGCACAGATACGCAGTATTTT.

The chain links TRBV18 to TRBJ2-5; D might be TRBD2 (6 bases). Per the germline V gene, CDR1 is KGHSH and CDR2 is LQKENI. The V end lost 3 bases, the J end lost 4 bases, and 12 bases lay between the germline ends. The CDR3 totals 14 residues. The CDR3 DNA follows: TGTGCCAGCTCACCGAACGGGGGTTCAGAGACCCAGTACTTC. This encodes CASSPNGGSETQYF.

The rearrangement links TRBV30 to TRBJ1-3; D might be TRBD1 (5 bases). The CDR3 consists of 14 residues. Germline values: CDR1 GTSNPN, CDR2 SVGIG (reference sequence). Trimming stripped 2 bases from V and 0 bases from J, with 8 bases between. The CDR3: CAWSSGNSGNTIYF. The CDR3 nucleotides read TGTGCCTGGAGTTCAGGGAACTCTGGAAACACCATATATTTT.

J is TRBJ2-7 and V is TRBV7-9, with D tentatively TRBD2 (5 bases). CDR3 length: 16 residues. Deletions cut 2 bases from V and 0 bases from J, with 14 bases between. Germline values: CDR1 SEHNR, CDR2 FQNEAQ (reference sequence). This chain's CDR3 is CASSLRRATSSYEQYF. CDR3 in DNA: TGTGCCAGCAGCTTACGTCGTGCTACTAGCTCCTACGAGCAGTACTTC.

The chain uses TRBV3-1 (or the pseudogene TRBV3-2) and TRBJ2-5, with 7 bases that match TRBD1. This CDR3 is built from 15 residues. Looked up from germline, CDR1 is LGHDT and CDR2 is YNNKEL (reference sequence). The V segment lost 2 bases and the J segment 1 base; nucleotides outside the gene matches: 4. CDR3 in DNA: TGTGCCAGCAGCCAAAGGGGACAGTTCCAAGAGACCCAGTACTTC. Protein product: CASSQRGQFQETQYF.

This chain uses TRBV9 with TRBJ2-1; 8 bases agree with TRBD1. CDR1 and CDR2 from the germline V gene are SGDLS and YYNGEE. J gave up 10 bases and V 3 bases, and 9 bases lay outside the gene matches. The CDR3 covers 14 residues. The CDR3 bases are TGTGCCAGCAGCGCCCTATCGACAGGGGACGAGCAGTTCTTC. Protein sequence: CASSALSTGDEQFF.

The rearrangement joins TRBV11-3 to TRBJ2-3; the match to TRBD2 covers 12 bases. J lost 6 bases, V lost 0 bases, and 1 base had no gene match. Germline values: CDR1 SGHNT, CDR2 YENEEA. The CDR3 is made up of 15 amino acids. The chain's CDR3 is CASSLEGLAGDTQYF. The CDR3, as DNA: TGTGCCAGCAGCTTAGAAGGACTAGCGGGGGATACGCAGTATTTT.